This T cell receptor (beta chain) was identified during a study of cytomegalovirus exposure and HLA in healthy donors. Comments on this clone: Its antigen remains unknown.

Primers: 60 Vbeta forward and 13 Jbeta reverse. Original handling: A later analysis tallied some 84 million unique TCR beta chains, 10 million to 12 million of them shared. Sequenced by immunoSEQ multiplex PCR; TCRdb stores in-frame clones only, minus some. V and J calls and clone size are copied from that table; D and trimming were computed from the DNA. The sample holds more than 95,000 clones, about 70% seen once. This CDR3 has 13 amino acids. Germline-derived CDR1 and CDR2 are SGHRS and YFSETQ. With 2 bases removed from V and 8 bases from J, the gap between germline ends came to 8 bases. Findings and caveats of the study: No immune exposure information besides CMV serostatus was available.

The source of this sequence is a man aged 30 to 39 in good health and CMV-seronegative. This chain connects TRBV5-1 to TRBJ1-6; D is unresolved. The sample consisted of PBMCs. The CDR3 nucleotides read TGCGCCAGCAGCTTCGACGGGGATTCACCCCTCCACTTT. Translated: CASSFDGDSPLHF. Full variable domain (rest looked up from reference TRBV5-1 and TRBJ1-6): KAGVTQTPRYLIKTRGQQVTLSCSPISGHRSVSWYQQTPGQGLQFLFEYFSETQRNKGNFPGRFSGRQFSNSRSEMNVSTLELGDSALYLCASSFDGDSPLHFGNGTRLTVT.